This TCR beta chain was retrieved from a study of T cells after yellow fever vaccination. One entry per CDR3 protein results from TCRdb running MiXCR on the 5' RACE reads. The sample records a few hundred thousand distinct CDR3 sequences, 2.5% to 3.5% being singletons. Germline V gives CDR1 SEHNR, CDR2 FQNEAQ (reference sequence). This CDR3 has 13 residues. V dropped 11 bases and J dropped 6 bases, with 19 bases sitting between them. The starting material was CD4+ T cells sorted from PBMCs, obtained 10 days after the yellow fever booster vaccination. This clonotype was sampled from a man aged 18 to 30 who received the YFV17D yellow fever vaccine. The V call is TRBV7-9, the J call TRBJ1-1; D is unclear. The CDR3 DNA reads TGTGCCGGAACCTGGGCCGGGCGCGCTGAAGCTTTCTTT. Its translation is CAGTWAGRAEAFF.